This TCR beta chain appears in the sequencing data of a study of blood T cell repertoires in COVID-19 (dated by TCRdb to 2019 to 2021). In the study overall: Samples covering the acute and convalescent phases of COVID-19 were provided by collaborators in the United States, Italy and Spain. The material from the prospective study consisted of cDNA or gDNA derived from T cells, B-cell-depleted T cells, or PBMCs. Deeply sampled blood TCRbeta repertoires from subjects exposed to, actively infected with, or recovered from COVID-19 were included in the dataset. The repertoires were released in a freely available public database intended as a resource for research on the immune response to SARS-CoV-2. The samples were drawn from two sources: the first 160 participants of the ongoing ImmuneRACE study, and 1,254 subjects contributed by 6 global collaborators. Sample metadata almost always included a de-identified subject ID, COVID-19 status, age in years and sex. HLA class I and class II types, where available, came from metadata supplied by the sample provider rather than from assay-based typing.

TCRbeta CDR3 regions were amplified from genomic DNA by means of the immunoSEQ Assay, a bias-controlled multiplex PCR. The published analysis was carried out like this. Nucleated cell counts per sample were estimated from amplification of reference gene primers within the assay. To quantify the absolute abundance of each unique TCRbeta CDR3 rearrangement, sequence reads were collapsed and filtered. For each sample, productive Simpson clonality was calculated by taking the square root of Simpson's diversity index across productive rearrangements. TCRdb's version of the immuneACCESS table is confined to in-frame rearrangements and falls short of the full clone set. An unresolved V gene accounts for under half of the shortfall where checked; the remainder is of unknown origin. V, J and clone size reflect that table, while D and trimming were determined from the DNA. This sample is represented by over 200,000 clones; 70% to 90% of them were singletons. Approximately 11% of the sample is taken by the ten largest.

Summary of the overall study and its limitations: Clinical and demographic metadata were provided uncurated, with the amount varying by source and participant.

Enrolling through a virtual design, the prospective study's participants ranged in age from about 18 to 89 years and lived across around 25 United States geographic areas. In the prospective study, participants were assigned to cohorts based on the clinical history participants reported in a screening survey and a study questionnaire. For ImmuneRACE Cohort 3, a participant was defined as recovered based on two consecutive negative NP/OP PCR tests, clearance by a healthcare professional, or resolution of symptoms. Each participant in the prospective study had whole blood, serum and a nasopharyngeal or oropharyngeal swab collected by mobile phlebotomists. Prospective study participants could optionally give additional blood draws and questionnaires over an approximately two-month period. Before DNA extraction, blood samples from the prospective study were shipped at room temperature or frozen. Remarks on this clone: Its antigen remains undetermined. Per-base quality was not reported, and no clone a single base away is much larger than it.

The sequenced sample consisted of PBMCs or T cells enriched from blood (not recorded which). The receptor comes from a man aged 25-45 years who had recovered from COVID-19.

The CDR3 protein is CASSIRTVPTYEQYF. The DNA is as follows: TGTGCCAGTAGTATCCGGACAGTCCCGACCTACGAGCAGTACTTC. The rearrangement joined TRBV19 to TRBJ2-7; the D gene is perhaps TRBD1, from 6 matching bases. V gives up 3 bases and J gives up 2 bases, and the segment between their germline ends measures 14 bases. The CDR3 runs 15 amino acids, cysteine and phenylalanine included. This entry keeps only the CDR3 DNA: 45 bases, framed from base 1. Per the germline V gene (reference sequence), LNHDA is the CDR1 and SQIVND is the CDR2.